This TCR beta chain was observed in a study of blood T cells in healthy people across ages. A second PCR of 7 to 11 cycles used a sample-barcoded 5' primer and a J-beta primer mix. Paired-end reads containing CDR3 totaled no fewer than 2.5 million for each sample. Each CDR3 protein is one row after TCRdb ran MiXCR on the 5' RACE reads. The sample includes some 1.6 million distinct CDR3 sequences, about 31% of them seen just once. Isolating PBMCs gave at least 6 million of these cells per sample. This TCR was sampled from a woman aged 25 to 45 in good health. Sequencing input: blood.

The CDR3 sequence: CSARDSEGGISHEQYF. The CDR3 nucleotides are TGCAGTGCTAGAGATTCCGAGGGCGGGATCAGCCACGAGCAGTACTTC. The V call is TRBV20-1, the J call TRBJ2-7; the D gene is possibly TRBD2 (6 bases). CDR3 length equals 16 residues. The ends were cut back, 0 bases at V and 5 bases at J, with 20 bases in the middle. CDR1 and CDR2 from the germline V gene are DFQATT and SNEGSKA (reference sequence).